The T cell receptor beta chain described here comes from a study of shared clonotypes between healthy human individuals. Study-wide results and limits: Estimated clonotype richness was generally higher in naive than memory subsets. Across a handful of donors, naive CD4 shared roughly 5.1%, naive CD8 more than 3%, memory CD4 2% to 2.5%, memory CD8 roughly 0.37%.

Genomic DNA per cell subset filled all wells of several immunoSEQ plates. Sorted-subset replicate PCR reactions contained 150 to 200 ng DNA, corresponding to approximately 30,000 T cell genomes. The method was immunoSEQ multiplex PCR; TCRdb's version includes in-frame clones alone and lacks a portion of them. The data hold 2 million to 2.5 million clones, with under 95% observed a single time. CDR3 length: 14 residues. Germline CDR1 and CDR2: SGHRS and YFSETQ. V lost 0 bases, J lost 0 bases, and 6 bases lay in between. A note on this clone: The antigen is unknown. The same CDR3 is also encoded by other DNA sequences in this sample.

The TCR comes from a young man in good health. Some clones in this sample may be carry-over from other donors' samples. This chain joins TRBV5-1 and TRBJ1-1; D perhaps matches TRBD1 (5 bases). Sequencing was performed on naive CD4+ T cells from PBMCs. Subset defined: CD45RA+ positively selected. The CDR3 loop reads CASSLARVNTEAFF. The CDR3 region has the DNA TGCGCCAGCAGCTTGGCCAGGGTGAACACTGAAGCTTTCTTT.